Shown below are 13 T cell receptor beta chains from a single sample sequenced in a study of blood T cells in healthy people across ages. Primers used in a second PCR of roughly 6 to 11 cycles were a sample-barcoded 5' primer and a J-beta primer mix. From the 5' RACE reads, TCRdb called clonotypes with MiXCR, one entry per CDR3 protein. This sample has around 580,000 distinct CDR3 sequences, with 40% to 50% found just once. The material sequenced was blood. The receptors here all came from a man older than 75 in good health.

This clonotype has just a few counts. V gene TRBV20-1 combines with J gene TRBJ2-7; 8 bases fit TRBD1. CDR3 length: 19 residues. CDR1 is DFQATT and CDR2 is SNEGSKA in the germline V gene (reference sequence). Trimming removed 1 base from V and 1 base from J; junction bases left unmatched: 18. The CDR3 nucleotides are TGCAGTGCTAGAGCAGTTGGGGGACTGGCCCGACAGGGGTCCTACGAGCAGTACTTC. Its protein is CSARAVGGLARQGSYEQYF.

This CDR3 is CAITGLPSYGYTF. The CDR3 DNA follows: TGTGCCATCACTGGACTCCCTAGCTATGGCTACACCTTC. V is TRBV10-3 and J is TRBJ1-2; D not certain. This CDR3 has 13 residues. The germline CDR1 and CDR2 sequences are ENHRY and SYGVKD. Trimming left V 7 bases short and J 4 bases short, with 13 bases between.

This clonotype came up a few times. The gene calls are TRBV6-6 and TRBJ1-2; 7 positions match TRBD1. The length of the CDR3 is 15 residues. Germline values: CDR1 MNHNY, CDR2 SVGAGI (reference sequence). The J segment lost 7 bases and the V segment lost 0 bases, leaving 8 bases of the junction unmatched. The CDR3 sequence: CASSYSEGARSGYTF. CDR3 sequence (DNA): TGTGCCAGCAGTTACTCGGAGGGGGCTCGGAGTGGCTACACCTTC.

The chain is built from TRBV20-1 and TRBJ2-3; 9 bases are a match to TRBD2. The CDR3 length is 13 residues. Trimming at V came to 8 bases and at J to 0 bases, leaving 3 bases not matched to a gene. CDR1 and CDR2 from the germline V gene are DFQATT and SNEGSKA (reference sequence). CDR3 nucleotide sequence: TGCAGTAAGCGGGAGGAGAGCACAGATACGCAGTATTTT. This encodes CSKREESTDTQYF.

About this clonotype: A much more abundant neighbour one base away suggests this may be a read error. V is TRBV6-5 and J is TRBJ2-4; 12 positions match TRBD1. The CDR3 is 15 residues long. Germline V lookup: CDR1 MNHEY, CDR2 SVGAGI. DNA of the CDR3: TGTGCCAGCAGTTACTCCGGGACAGGGGGCAACATTCGGTACTTC. Protein: CASSYSGTGGNIRYF.

The chain has TRBV7-2 and TRBJ1-1, with D uncertain. This CDR3 contains 13 residues. The V end lost 2 bases, the J end lost 4 bases, and 8 bases lay between the germline ends. Germline V gene data show CDR1 as SGHTA and CDR2 as FQGNSA. The chain's CDR3 is CASSLQRSTEAFF. The CDR3 nucleotides are TGTGCCAGCAGCTTACAAAGGAGCACTGAAGCTTTCTTT.

The CDR3 coding sequence is TGTGCCAGCAGCTTAGTCCACATTCCGGGACCTAGGGTGCAAGAGACCCAGTACTTC. Translation gives CASSLVHIPGPRVQETQYF. The rearrangement uses TRBV7-9 and TRBJ2-5, with D possibly being TRBD1 or TRBD2 (5 bases each). The CDR3 runs 19 residues. Germline V gene lookup returns CDR1 SEHNR and CDR2 FQNEAQ (reference sequence). Trimming shortened V by 1 base and J by 2 bases, and 23 bases separated the two germline ends.

This CDR3 reads CATSDSGLAVDEQFF. The CDR3 region has the DNA TGTGCCACCAGTGATTCGGGACTAGCTGTCGATGAGCAGTTCTTC. The J gene is TRBJ2-1, the V gene TRBV24-1; 9 positions match TRBD2. The CDR3 is made up of 15 amino acids. CDR1 KGHDR and CDR2 SFDVKD come from the germline V gene. The junction had 6 bases not matched to a gene; V was cut back by 2 bases and J by 8 bases.

J is TRBJ2-1 and V is TRBV7-3; 10 nucleotides align to TRBD2. Germline-derived CDR1 and CDR2 are SGHTA and FQGTGA. The V and J ends lost 5 bases and 0 bases, in that order; junction bases with no gene match: 10. The CDR3 has 18 residues. CDR3 DNA sequence: TGTGCCAGCAGCCCGAGGAGCGGGAGGGCTAGCTCCTACAATGAGCAGTTCTTC. Residues: CASSPRSGRASSYNEQFF.

V is TRBV4-3 and J is TRBJ2-5; 7 bases match TRBD1. CDR1 LGHNA and CDR2 YSLEER come from the germline V gene. Trimming removed 0 bases from V and 2 bases from J; junction bases left unmatched: 9. CDR3 length: 17 amino acids. The CDR3 region is CASSQEPRRQGQETQYF. CDR3 nucleotides: TGCGCCAGCAGCCAAGAACCGAGAAGACAGGGACAAGAGACCCAGTACTTC.

The chain combines TRBV6-6 with TRBJ2-5; D is perhaps TRBD1 (6 bases). Germline CDR1 MNHNY, CDR2 SVGAGI (reference sequence). The CDR3 contains 15 residues. V was pared by 0 bases and J by 4 bases, with 12 bases between. CDR3 sequence (DNA): TGTGCCAGCAGTTACTCGGCAGGGGTAATAGAGACCCAGTACTTC. It translates to CASSYSAGVIETQYF.

This clonotype was counted only a few times. This chain connects TRBV10-3 to TRBJ2-1, with D perhaps matching TRBD2 (8 bases). The ends were cut back, 6 bases at V and 1 base at J, with 19 bases in the middle. Germline assignment: CDR1 ENHRY and CDR2 SYGVKD. CDR3 length: 17 residues. CDR3 region: CAIRPTGAGGSYNEQFF. DNA of the CDR3: TGTGCCATCAGGCCCACAGGGGCGGGGGGATCCTACAATGAGCAGTTCTTC.

The chain uses TRBV7-2 and TRBJ1-1; tentative D call: TRBD1 (6 bases). CDR1 and CDR2 (germline): SGHTA, FQGNSA. CDR3 length: 15 amino acids. Between the trimmed V and J ends, which lost 5 bases and 1 base, there was a span of 14 bases. CDR3 loop: CASSRPGQQNTEAFF. The CDR3 bases are TGTGCCAGCAGCCGTCCGGGACAACAGAACACTGAAGCTTTCTTT.